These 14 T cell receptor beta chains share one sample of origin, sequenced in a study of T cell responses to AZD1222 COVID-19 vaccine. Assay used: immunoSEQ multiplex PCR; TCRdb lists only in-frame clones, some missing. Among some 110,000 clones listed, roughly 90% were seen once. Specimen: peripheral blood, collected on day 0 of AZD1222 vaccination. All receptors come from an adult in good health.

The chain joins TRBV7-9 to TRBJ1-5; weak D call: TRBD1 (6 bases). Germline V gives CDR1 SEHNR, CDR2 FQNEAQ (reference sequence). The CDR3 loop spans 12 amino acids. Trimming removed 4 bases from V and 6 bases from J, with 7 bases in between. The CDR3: CASSWGAQPQHF. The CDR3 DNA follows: TGTGCCAGCAGCTGGGGGGCTCAGCCCCAGCATTTT.

The CDR3 DNA is TGTGCCAGCAGTTACACGCCGGGACAGGTATCTCATGAGCAGTTCTTC. This sequence encodes CASSYTPGQVSHEQFF. The V and J genes are TRBV6-5 and TRBJ2-1; TRBD1 agrees at 8 bases. From germline, CDR1 is MNHEY and CDR2 SVGAGI. Trimming cost V 2 bases and J 8 bases; bases outside gene matches: 11. The CDR3 consists of 16 residues.

In nucleotides, the CDR3 is TGTGCCAGCAGTTTGGGCCCGGGGGAGCTGTTTTTT. Translating it yields CASSLGPGELFF. The chain combines TRBV28 with TRBJ2-2; D call uncertain. Trimming pared 3 bases from V and 8 bases from J, leaving 7 bases between. Per the germline V gene, CDR1 is MDHEN and CDR2 is SYDVKM. CDR3 length: 12 amino acids.

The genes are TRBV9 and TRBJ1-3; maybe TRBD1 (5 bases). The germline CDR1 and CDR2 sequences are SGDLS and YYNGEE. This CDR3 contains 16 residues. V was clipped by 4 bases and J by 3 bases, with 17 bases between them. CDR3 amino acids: CASSPLDRPLGNTIYF. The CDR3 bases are TGTGCCAGCAGCCCTCTTGACAGACCTCTTGGAAACACCATATATTTT. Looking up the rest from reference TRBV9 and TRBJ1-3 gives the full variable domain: DSGVTQTPKHLITATGQRVTLRCSPRSGDLSVYWYQQSLDQGLQFLIQYYNGEERAKGNILERFSAQQFPDLHSELNLSSLELGDSALYFCASSPLDRPLGNTIYFGEGSWLTVV.

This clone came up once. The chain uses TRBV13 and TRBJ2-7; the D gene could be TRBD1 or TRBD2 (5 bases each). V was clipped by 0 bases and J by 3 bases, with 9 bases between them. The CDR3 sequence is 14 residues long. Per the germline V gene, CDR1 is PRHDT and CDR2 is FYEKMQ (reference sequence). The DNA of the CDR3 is TGTGCCAGCAGCTTAGGGGGACGACACTACGAGCAGTACTTC. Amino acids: CASSLGGRHYEQYF.

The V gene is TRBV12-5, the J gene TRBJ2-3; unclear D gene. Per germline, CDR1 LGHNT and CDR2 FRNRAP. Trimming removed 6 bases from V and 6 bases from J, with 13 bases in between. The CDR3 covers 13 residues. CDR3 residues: CASGPGVRDTQYF. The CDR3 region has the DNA TGTGCTAGTGGCCCAGGAGTTCGGGATACGCAGTATTTT.

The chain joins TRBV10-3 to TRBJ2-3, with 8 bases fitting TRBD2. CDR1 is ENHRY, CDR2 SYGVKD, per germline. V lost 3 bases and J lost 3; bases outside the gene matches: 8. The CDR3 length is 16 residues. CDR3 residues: CAISDPAGEGTDTQYF. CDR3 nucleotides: TGTGCCATCAGTGATCCAGCGGGAGAGGGAACAGATACGCAGTATTTT.

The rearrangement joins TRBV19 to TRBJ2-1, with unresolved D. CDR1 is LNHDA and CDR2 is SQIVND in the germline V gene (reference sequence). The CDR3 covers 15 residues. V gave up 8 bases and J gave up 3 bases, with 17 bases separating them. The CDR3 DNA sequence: TGTGCCAGTGGCCTCGCGAGAAATTTCTACAATGAGCAGTTCTTC. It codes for CASGLARNFYNEQFF.

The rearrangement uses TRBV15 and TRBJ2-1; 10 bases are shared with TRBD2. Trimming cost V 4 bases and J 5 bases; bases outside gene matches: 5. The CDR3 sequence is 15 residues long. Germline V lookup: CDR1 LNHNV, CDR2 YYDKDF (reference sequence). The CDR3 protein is CATSTSGRVNNEQFF. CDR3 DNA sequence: TGTGCCACCAGCACCAGCGGGAGGGTGAACAATGAGCAGTTCTTC.

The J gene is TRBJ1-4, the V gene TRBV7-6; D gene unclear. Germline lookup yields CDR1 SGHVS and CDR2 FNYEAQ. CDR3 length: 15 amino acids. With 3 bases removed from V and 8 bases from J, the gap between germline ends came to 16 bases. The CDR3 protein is CASSFTLQAGEKLFF. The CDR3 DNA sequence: TGTGCCAGCAGCTTTACACTTCAGGCGGGAGAAAAACTGTTTTTT.

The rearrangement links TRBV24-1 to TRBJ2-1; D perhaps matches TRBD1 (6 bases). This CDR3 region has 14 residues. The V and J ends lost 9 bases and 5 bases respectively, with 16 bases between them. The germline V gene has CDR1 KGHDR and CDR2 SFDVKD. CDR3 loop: CATSSEGVHNEQFF. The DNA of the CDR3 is TGTGCCACCTCCTCCGAGGGGGTCCACAATGAGCAGTTCTTC.

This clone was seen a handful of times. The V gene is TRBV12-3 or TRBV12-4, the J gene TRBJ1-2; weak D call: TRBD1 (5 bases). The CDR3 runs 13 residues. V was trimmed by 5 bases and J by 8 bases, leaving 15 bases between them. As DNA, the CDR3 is TGTGCCAGCAGTCACAGGCGGCTGGGAGGCTACACCTTC. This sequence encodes CASSHRRLGGYTF.

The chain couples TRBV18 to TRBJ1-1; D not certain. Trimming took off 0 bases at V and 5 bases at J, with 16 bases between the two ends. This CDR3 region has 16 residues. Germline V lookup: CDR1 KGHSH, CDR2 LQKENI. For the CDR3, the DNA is TGTGCCAGCTCACCACCGGGCCCCCCACAGAGGACTGAAGCTTTCTTT. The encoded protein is CASSPPGPPQRTEAFF.

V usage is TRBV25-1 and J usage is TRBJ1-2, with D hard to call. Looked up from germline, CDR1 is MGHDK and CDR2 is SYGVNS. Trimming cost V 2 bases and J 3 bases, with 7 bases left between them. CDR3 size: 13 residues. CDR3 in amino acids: CASSEITDYGYTF. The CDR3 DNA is TGTGCCAGCAGTGAAATCACAGACTATGGCTACACCTTC.